The 14 T cell receptor beta chains listed next were all sequenced from one sample in a study of immune evolution from preneoplasia to lung adenocarcinoma. Assay used: immunoSEQ multiplex PCR; TCRdb lists only in-frame clones, some missing. The sample consists of about 14,000 clones, 81% of them appearing once. Sequencing was done on a sample of FFPE minimally invasive lung adenocarcinoma tissue. The receptors originated from a person in their sixties or seventies with lung adenocarcinoma.

The chain is built from TRBV7-9 and TRBJ2-4, with 9 bases aligning to TRBD1. After removal of 5 bases from V and 1 base from J, the junction contained 6 bases not matched to a gene. Germline loops: CDR1 SEHNR, CDR2 FQNEAQ (reference sequence). The CDR3 is 16 amino acids. This CDR3 reads CASSPWDRVAKNIQYF. DNA for the CDR3: TGTGCCAGCAGCCCGTGGGACAGGGTGGCCAAAAACATTCAGTACTTC.

The chain has TRBV19 and TRBJ2-1; 12 bases are shared with TRBD2. The CDR3 loop spans 17 amino acids. The V and J ends lost 6 bases and 8 bases, in that order; junction bases with no gene match: 14. The V gene's germline CDR1 is LNHDA and CDR2 SQIVND (reference sequence). Written as DNA, the CDR3 is TGTGCCAGTAGGGACTGGGCTAGCGGGAGGGCAGGGGATGAGCAGTTCTTC. This encodes CASRDWASGRAGDEQFF.

The CDR3 reads CAISIGGDEKLFF. The CDR3, as DNA: TGTGCCATCAGTATAGGAGGAGATGAAAAACTGTTTTTT. V and J are TRBV10-3 and TRBJ1-4; D call uncertain. Germline V lookup: CDR1 ENHRY, CDR2 SYGVKD. The CDR3 has 13 residues. V lost 5 bases and J 6 bases, leaving 10 bases between the germline ends.

V is TRBV5-1 and J is TRBJ2-7, with a tentative D call TRBD1 (5 bases). Germline assignment: CDR1 SGHRS and CDR2 YFSETQ. Trimming removed 3 bases at V and 7 bases at J, with 14 bases between. The CDR3 spans 13 residues. The CDR3 sequence: CASSSPVREEQYF. DNA of the CDR3: TGCGCCAGCAGCTCGCCCGTCAGGGAAGAGCAGTACTTC.

The DNA of the CDR3 is TGTGCCAGCAGTGCGGCGGGGAACACCGGGGAGCTGTTTTTT. Protein: CASSAAGNTGELFF. J is TRBJ2-2 and V is TRBV25-1; maybe TRBD2 (5 bases). V lost 4 bases to trimming and J lost 1 base, with 7 bases between them. CDR3 length equals 14 residues. Germline CDR1 and CDR2: MGHDK and SYGVNS.

This rearrangement joins TRBV10-3 to TRBJ1-3; D uncertain. Looked up from germline, CDR1 is ENHRY and CDR2 is SYGVKD. The CDR3 consists of 14 residues. Between the trimmed V and J ends, which lost 6 bases and 0 bases, there was a span of 9 bases. CDR3 bases: TGTGCCATCAGGGAGGGCCACTCTGGAAACACCATATATTTT. Its translation is CAIREGHSGNTIYF.

This chain joins TRBV27 and TRBJ1-5; no clear D gene. This CDR3 has 11 amino acids. The germline CDR1 and CDR2 sequences are MNHEY and SMNVEV (reference sequence). V was clipped by 4 bases and J by 8 bases, with 6 bases between them. The CDR3 coding sequence is TGTGCCAGCAGTTCCTTGAAGCCCCAGCATTTT. It codes for CASSSLKPQHF.

The rearrangement joins TRBV19 to TRBJ2-5, with D possibly TRBD2 on 5 matching bases. The germline V and J ends were trimmed by 3 bases and 4 bases, with 6 bases remaining between them. The CDR3 length is 12 residues. The germline V gene encodes CDR1 LNHDA and CDR2 SQIVND (reference sequence). The CDR3 DNA is TGTGCCAGTAGTATTGCGGGAGAGACCCAGTACTTC. Encoded protein: CASSIAGETQYF.

The chain is built from TRBV9 and TRBJ2-7; 9 bases fit TRBD1. This CDR3 spans 15 amino acids. Trimming at V came to 1 base and at J to 4 bases, leaving 6 bases not matched to a gene. CDR1 is SGDLS and CDR2 is YYNGEE in the germline V gene. This CDR3 reads CASSVSGTGIYEQYF. Written as DNA, the CDR3 is TGTGCCAGCAGCGTATCCGGGACAGGGATATACGAGCAGTACTTC.

The V and J genes are TRBV6-4 and TRBJ1-3; D is possibly TRBD1 (6 bases). The length of the CDR3 is 14 residues. Trimming removed 5 bases at V and 4 bases at J, with 12 bases between. The germline V gene encodes CDR1 MRHNA and CDR2 SNTAGT. In DNA form, the CDR3 reads TGTGCCAGCAGTTTACAGGGATTAGGAAACACCATATATTTT. Amino acid sequence: CASSLQGLGNTIYF.

The rearrangement links TRBV5-5 to TRBJ2-7, with D uncertain. Germline loops: CDR1 SGHKS, CDR2 YYEKEE (reference sequence). Trimming left V 0 bases short and J 7 bases short, with 14 bases between. The CDR3 length is 14 residues. The CDR3 sequence is CASSLVVLVGEQYF. The DNA for the CDR3 is TGTGCCAGCAGCTTGGTTGTGTTGGTCGGGGAGCAGTACTTC.

The rearrangement links TRBV9 to TRBJ1-5; 7 bases align to TRBD1. Per germline, CDR1 SGDLS and CDR2 YYNGEE. J gave up 2 bases and V 3 bases, and 5 bases lay outside the gene matches. The CDR3 loop spans 15 amino acids. DNA for the CDR3: TGTGCCAGCAGCGCCGGGACAGCAGGCAATCAGCCCCAGCATTTT. It yields the protein CASSAGTAGNQPQHF.

The chain recombines TRBV5-1 with TRBJ1-1; D is ambiguous. This CDR3 has 14 amino acids. CDR1 and CDR2 from the germline V gene are SGHRS and YFSETQ. V lost 3 bases and J 5 bases, leaving 14 bases between the germline ends. The CDR3 region is CASSYNEWRTEAFF. In DNA, the CDR3 is TGCGCCAGCAGCTATAACGAATGGAGGACTGAAGCTTTCTTT.

The chain links TRBV5-1 to TRBJ1-4; D not resolved. Germline loops: CDR1 SGHRS, CDR2 YFSETQ. Trimming removed 0 bases from V and 2 bases from J, with 5 bases in between. The CDR3 has 14 residues. The CDR3 loop is CASSLGGTNEKLFF. CDR3 bases: TGCGCCAGCAGCTTGGGAGGGACTAATGAAAAACTGTTTTTT.